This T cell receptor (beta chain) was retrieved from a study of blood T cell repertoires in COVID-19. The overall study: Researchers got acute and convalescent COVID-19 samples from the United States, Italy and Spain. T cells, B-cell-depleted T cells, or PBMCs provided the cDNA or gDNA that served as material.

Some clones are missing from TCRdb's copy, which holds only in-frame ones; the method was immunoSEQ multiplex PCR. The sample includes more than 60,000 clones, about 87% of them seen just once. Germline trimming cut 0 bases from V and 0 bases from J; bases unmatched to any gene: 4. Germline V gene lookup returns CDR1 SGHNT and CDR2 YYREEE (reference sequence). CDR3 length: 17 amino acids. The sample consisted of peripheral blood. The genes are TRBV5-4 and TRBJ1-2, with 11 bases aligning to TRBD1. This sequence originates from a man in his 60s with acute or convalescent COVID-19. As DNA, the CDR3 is TGTGCCAGCAGCTTGGCGGGACAGGGGGTAGCTAACTATGGCTACACCTTC. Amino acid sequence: CASSLAGQGVANYGYTF. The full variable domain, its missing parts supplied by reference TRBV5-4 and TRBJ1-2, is ETGVTQSPTHLIKTRGQQVTLRCSSQSGHNTVSWYQQALGQGPQFIFQYYREEENGRGNFPPRFSGLQFPNYSSELNVNALELDDSALYLCASSLAGQGVANYGYTFGSGTRLTVV.